This TCR beta chain was documented in a study of cytomegalovirus exposure and HLA in healthy donors. Points from the study as a whole: The authors later linked a missense DCLRE1C variant to TCR beta V- and J-gene trimming.

Primers: 60 Vbeta forward and 13 Jbeta reverse. In the original workflow: A later analysis counted around 80 million unique TCR beta chains, about 10 million shared. The method was immunoSEQ multiplex PCR; TCRdb's version includes in-frame clones alone and lacks a portion of them. The D gene and trimming were derived from the DNA, and the V and J assignments and clone size from that table. This sample carries approximately 200,000 clones, 79% of them seen once, and the ten largest clones take under 2%. Despite likely unrecorded immune exposures, the donors were nominally healthy at the time of sampling. As for this clone: Its antigen is currently unknown.

This receptor was obtained from a girl aged 10 to 17 in good health and CMV-seropositive. The sequenced sample was PBMCs.

The CDR3 DNA follows: TGTGCCAGCAGCTTGACTAGCGGGGGATTACAAGAGACCCAGTACTTC. Amino acids: CASSLTSGGLQETQYF. The chain carries TRBV9 and TRBJ2-5; 12 positions agree with TRBD2. The CDR3 has 16 residues. V lost 4 bases and J lost 2; bases outside the gene matches: 6. Germline CDR1 is SGDLS and CDR2 is YYNGEE.